This section outlines one TCR beta chain sequence together with its context. Its antigen is undetermined. V was pared by 6 bases and J by 8 bases, with 19 bases between. This CDR3 has 14 residues. Germline lookup yields CDR1 MNHNS and CDR2 SASEGT. The sort gate was single viable CD3+CD4+CD8-CD45RO+ cells for memory CD4+ T cells. Serum IgG to CMV pp150, pp28, p38 and p52 defined serostatus. This entry comes from a study of memory CD4+ T cells and cytomegalovirus serostatus. The method was immunoSEQ multiplex PCR; TCRdb's version includes in-frame clones alone and lacks a portion of them. The repertoire consists of 50,000 or so clones, with around 80% occurring once and the leading ten covering about 1.5%. Study-level findings and limits: A US-trained random forest predicted CMV serostatus with median AUC around 0.92. Of roughly 180 reported CMV TCRbeta sequences, 55 to 80 were found in memory CD4+ repertoires.

The TCR sequence derives from an adult in good health and CMV-seronegative. The sequencing input was memory CD4+ T cells from blood. The gene calls are TRBV6-1 and TRBJ1-2; D is perhaps TRBD1 (6 bases). The CDR3 nucleotides read TGTGCCAGCAGGGGGGCGGTGTCTGGGGTAGGCTACACCTTC. It codes for CASRGAVSGVGYTF.